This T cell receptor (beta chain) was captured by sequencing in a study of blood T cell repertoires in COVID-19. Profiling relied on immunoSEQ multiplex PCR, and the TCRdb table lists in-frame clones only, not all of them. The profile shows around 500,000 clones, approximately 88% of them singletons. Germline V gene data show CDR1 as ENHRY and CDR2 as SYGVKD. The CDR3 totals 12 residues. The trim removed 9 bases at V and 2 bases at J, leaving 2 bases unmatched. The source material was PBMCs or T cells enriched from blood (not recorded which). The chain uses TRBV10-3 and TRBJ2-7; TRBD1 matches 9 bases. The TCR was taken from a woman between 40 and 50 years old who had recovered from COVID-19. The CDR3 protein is CAIGQGTYEQYF. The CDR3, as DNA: TGTGCCATAGGACAGGGGACCTACGAGCAGTACTTC.